Each of the 23 T cell receptor beta chains below was sequenced from the same sample in a study of blood T cell repertoires in COVID-19. TCRdb keeps only in-frame clones here, not all; method: immunoSEQ multiplex PCR. Among tens of thousands of clones listed, about 82% were seen once. Sequenced sample: peripheral blood. These TCRs come from a man aged 50 or older with active COVID-19.

This rearrangement joins TRBV6-1 to TRBJ2-3, with D possibly TRBD1 on 6 matching bases. V lost 2 bases to trimming and J lost 4 bases, with 16 bases between them. The CDR3 contains 16 residues. The V gene's germline CDR1 is MNHNS and CDR2 SASEGT. The CDR3, as DNA: TGTGCCAGCAGTGAAACGGGACAAGGGACCGCAGATACGCAGTATTTT. Its translation is CASSETGQGTADTQYF.

The J gene is TRBJ1-1, the V gene TRBV3-1 (or the pseudogene TRBV3-2); D is unresolved. V was clipped by 2 bases and J by 3 bases, with 16 bases between them. This CDR3 contains 16 residues. CDR1 LGHDT and CDR2 YNNKEL come from the germline V gene (reference sequence). Written as DNA, the CDR3 is TGTGCCAGCAGCCAATTCCCTATCGGGGTCGACACTGAAGCTTTCTTT. Protein product: CASSQFPIGVDTEAFF.

The rearrangement links TRBV4-2 to TRBJ2-1, with 8 bases identical to TRBD2. The V and J ends lost 3 bases and 7 bases, in that order; junction bases with no gene match: 11. The CDR3 contains 16 residues. CDR1 is LGHNA and CDR2 is YNFKEQ in the germline V gene. Here the CDR3 reads CASSQKSGGSGNEQFF. The CDR3 coding sequence is TGTGCCAGCAGCCAGAAAAGCGGGGGCTCAGGGAATGAGCAGTTCTTC.

The chain links TRBV7-2 to TRBJ2-2, with 12 bases matching TRBD2. Germline loops: CDR1 SGHTA, CDR2 FQGNSA. This CDR3 spans 19 amino acids. Trimming removed 5 bases from V and 4 bases from J; junction bases left unmatched: 14. The CDR3 loop reads CASSQNLAGGPIGTGELFF. DNA of the CDR3: TGTGCCAGCAGCCAAAACCTAGCGGGGGGGCCAATTGGCACCGGGGAGCTGTTTTTT.

On this clone: Germline and junction disagree at one end, which may indicate a read error. V is TRBV5-4 and J is TRBJ1-2; D is uncertain. CDR3 length: 12 residues. CDR1 SGHNT and CDR2 YYREEE come from the germline V gene (reference sequence). Written as DNA, the CDR3 is TGTGCCAGCAGTTTGGCAAACTATGGCTACACCTTC. Protein sequence: CASSLANYGYTF. The full variable domain, rest sourced from reference TRBV5-4 and TRBJ1-2, is ETGVTQSPTHLIKTRGQQVTLRCSSQSGHNTVSWYQQALGQGPQFIFQYYREEENGRGNFPPRFSGLQFPNYSSELNVNALELDDSALYLCASSLANYGYTFGSGTRLTVV.

This chain uses TRBV2 with TRBJ2-7, with 9 bases matching TRBD2. Germline V gives CDR1 SNHLY, CDR2 FYNNEI. The junction had 6 bases not matched to a gene; V was cut back by 6 bases and J by 3 bases. The CDR3 is 14 amino acids. CDR3 sequence: CASRAGLALYEQYF. The CDR3 DNA is TGTGCCAGCAGGGCCGGACTAGCGCTCTACGAGCAGTACTTC. The variable domain in full, completed from reference TRBV2 and TRBJ2-7, reads EPEVTQTPSHQVTQMGQEVILRCVPISNHLYFYWYRQILGQKVEFLVSFYNNEISEKSEIFDDQFSVERPDGSNFTLKIRSTKLEDSAMYFCASRAGLALYEQYFGPGTRLTVT.

The V and J genes are TRBV11-2 and TRBJ2-7, with 7 nucleotides matching TRBD2. The CDR3 totals 14 residues. Germline-derived CDR1 and CDR2 are SGHAT and FQNNGV. The trim removed 1 base at V and 3 bases at J, leaving 3 bases unmatched. This CDR3 is CASSLGASGYEQYF. The CDR3 DNA reads as TGTGCCAGCAGCTTAGGCGCTAGCGGCTACGAGCAGTACTTC.

The genes are TRBV14 and TRBJ2-3, with D possibly matching TRBD2 (6 bases). Deletions cut 1 base from V and 8 bases from J, with 16 bases between. The CDR3 has 15 residues. Germline CDR1 SGHDN, CDR2 FVKESK. CDR3 bases: TGTGCCAGCAGCCAAGTATTCGGGACTCCCAGTACGCAGTATTTT. Amino acids: CASSQVFGTPSTQYF.

The rearrangement joins TRBV16 to TRBJ2-3; D possibly corresponds to TRBD1 (6 bases). Germline V gene data show CDR1 as KGHSY and CDR2 as FQNENV. CDR3 length: 15 amino acids. The V end lost 2 bases, the J end lost 1 base, and 10 bases lay between the germline ends. CDR3 protein: CASSQSGQRTDTQYF. As DNA, the CDR3 is TGTGCCAGCAGCCAAAGCGGACAGCGCACAGATACGCAGTATTTT.

The chain has TRBV14 and TRBJ2-7; D unresolved. Trimming left V 4 bases short and J 2 bases short, with 9 bases between. The CDR3 sequence is 13 residues long. In germline, CDR1 is SGHDN, CDR2 FVKESK. The CDR3 DNA reads as TGTGCCAGCAGCCCGACTCCCGCCTACGAGCAGTACTTC. It translates to CASSPTPAYEQYF.

J is TRBJ2-5 and V is TRBV28; D possibly corresponds to TRBD2 (5 bases). CDR3 length equals 14 residues. Germline loops: CDR1 MDHEN, CDR2 SYDVKM. The germline V and J ends were trimmed by 7 bases and 5 bases, with 17 bases remaining between them. The CDR3 reads CASNSSPSRETQYF. CDR3 bases: TGTGCCAGCAACTCCTCCCCTAGCCGCGAGACCCAGTACTTC.

This chain links TRBV7-3 with TRBJ1-2; D might be TRBD1 (6 bases). Germline V gene lookup returns CDR1 SGHTA and CDR2 FQGTGA. This CDR3 is built from 14 residues. V lost 5 bases, J lost 3 bases, and 13 bases lay in between. The DNA of the CDR3 is TGTGCCAGCAGCCCCGGGGGGGCGGACTATGGCTACACCTTC. Its protein product is CASSPGGADYGYTF.

V usage is TRBV10-3 and J usage is TRBJ2-3; 9 bases align to TRBD1. The V gene end was trimmed by 3 bases and the J gene end by 6 bases; junction bases not matched to a gene: 4. Germline CDR1 reads ENHRY; CDR2 reads SYGVKD. This CDR3 is 14 amino acids long. The CDR3 reads CAISDGQGTDTQYF. The DNA for the CDR3 is TGTGCCATCAGTGACGGACAGGGGACGGATACGCAGTATTTT.

The chain is built from TRBV7-2 and TRBJ2-3, with a tentative D call TRBD2 (5 bases). Trimming removed 11 bases at V and 2 bases at J, with 14 bases between. CDR1 is SGHTA and CDR2 is FQGNSA in the germline V gene. This CDR3 contains 13 residues. The CDR3 sequence is CALRGRITDTQYF. CDR3 sequence (DNA): TGTGCCCTCCGGGGAAGGATCACAGATACGCAGTATTTT. The full variable domain, completed using reference TRBV7-2 and TRBJ2-3, is GAGVSQSPSNKVTEKGKDVELRCDPISGHTALYWYRQSLGQGLEFLIYFQGNSAPDKSGLPSDRFSAERTGGSVSTLTIQRTQQEDSAVYLCALRGRITDTQYFGPGTRLTVL.

The chain recombines TRBV6-5 with TRBJ1-2; maybe TRBD1 (6 bases). The CDR3 sequence is 14 residues long. Between the trimmed V and J ends, which lost 2 bases and 7 bases, there was a span of 14 bases. CDR1 and CDR2 (germline): MNHEY, SVGAGI. The CDR3 is CASSYQGYRSGYTF. CDR3 sequence (DNA): TGTGCCAGCAGTTACCAGGGGTACAGGAGTGGCTACACCTTC.

The V call is TRBV7-2, the J call TRBJ1-1; TRBD1 is a possible D gene (5 bases). Germline V CDR1 and CDR2: SGHTA, FQGNSA. Trimming left V 0 bases short and J 6 bases short, with 11 bases between. This CDR3 spans 14 amino acids. CDR3 amino acids: CASSLAHGGAEAFF. CDR3 nucleotides: TGTGCCAGCAGCTTAGCTCACGGGGGGGCTGAAGCTTTCTTT.

The V gene is TRBV5-1, the J gene TRBJ2-1; 9 bases align to TRBD2. CDR1 is SGHRS, CDR2 YFSETQ, per germline. Trimming at V came to 1 base and at J to 0 bases, leaving 5 bases not matched to a gene. This CDR3 comprises 17 residues. The CDR3 region has the DNA TGCGCCAGCAGCTTGATAGCGGGAGCGCGCTCCTACAATGAGCAGTTCTTC. Protein: CASSLIAGARSYNEQFF.

Regarding this clone: The junction departs from germline at one end; a sequencing error may be responsible. The V and J genes are TRBV2 and TRBJ2-5, with 8 bases that match TRBD2. Germline V gene lookup returns CDR1 SNHLY and CDR2 FYNNEI. The CDR3 is 11 amino acids. In DNA, the CDR3 is TGTGCCAGCAGCGGGACTAGTCGGTTGAACTTC. This gives the protein CASSGTSRLNF.

The chain combines TRBV7-9 with TRBJ1-1; D remains unclear. CDR1 and CDR2 from the germline V gene are SEHNR and FQNEAQ (reference sequence). V was pared by 1 base and J by 0 bases, with 3 bases between. This CDR3 contains 13 residues. CDR3 protein: CASSLDMNTEAFF. CDR3 nucleotide sequence: TGTGCCAGCAGCTTAGATATGAACACTGAAGCTTTCTTT.

CDR3 amino acids: CASSVAGETMYYEQYF. The DNA for the CDR3 is TGTGCCAGCAGCGTAGCGGGAGAGACAATGTATTACGAGCAGTACTTC. The J gene is TRBJ2-7, the V gene TRBV9; tentative D call: TRBD2 (6 bases). V gave up 0 bases and J gave up 4 bases, with 17 bases separating them. Germline values: CDR1 SGDLS, CDR2 YYNGEE. The CDR3 totals 16 residues.

The V gene is TRBV29-1, the J gene TRBJ2-5; 11 bases map to TRBD2. The CDR3 extends over 16 amino acids. Per the germline V gene, CDR1 is SQVTM and CDR2 is ANQGSEA. Trimming at V came to 1 base and at J to 5 bases, leaving 9 bases not matched to a gene. CDR3 amino acids: CSVEVPGLAVKETQYF. In DNA form, the CDR3 reads TGCAGCGTTGAAGTTCCGGGACTAGCGGTAAAGGAGACCCAGTACTTC.

The V call is TRBV27, the J call TRBJ2-1; 11 nucleotides line up with TRBD2. Germline CDR1 MNHEY, CDR2 SMNVEV (reference sequence). There are 15 residues in the CDR3. V lost 0 bases, J lost 7 bases, and 2 bases stayed unmatched. The CDR3 DNA reads TGTGCCAGCAGTTTATCAGGGACTAGCGGAAATGAGCAGTTCTTC. The encoded protein is CASSLSGTSGNEQFF.

This chain connects TRBV19 to TRBJ1-6; 10 bases agree with TRBD1. The CDR3 totals 18 residues. The germline gives CDR1 LNHDA, CDR2 SQIVND (reference sequence). V gave up 5 bases and J gave up 5 bases; unmatched junction bases: 12. The CDR3 is CASSPQTGGLVNNSPLHF. Written as DNA, the CDR3 is TGTGCCAGTAGTCCCCAGACAGGGGGCTTAGTGAATAATTCACCCCTCCACTTT.